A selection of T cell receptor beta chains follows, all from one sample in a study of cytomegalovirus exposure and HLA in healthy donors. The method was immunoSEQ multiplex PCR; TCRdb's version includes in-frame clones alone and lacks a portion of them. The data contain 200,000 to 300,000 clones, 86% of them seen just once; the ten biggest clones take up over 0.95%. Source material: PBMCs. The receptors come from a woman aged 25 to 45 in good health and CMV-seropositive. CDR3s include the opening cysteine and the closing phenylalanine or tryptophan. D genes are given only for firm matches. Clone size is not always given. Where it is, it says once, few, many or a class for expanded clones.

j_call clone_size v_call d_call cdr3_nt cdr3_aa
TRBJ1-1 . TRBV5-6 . TGTGCCAGCAGCTTGCTCTTAGAGGGTGGAATTGGCACTGAAGCTTTCTTT CASSLLLEGGIGTEAFF
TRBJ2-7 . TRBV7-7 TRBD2 TGTGCTAGCAGCCCCAGGAGCGGGAGCTACGAGCAGTACTTC CASSPRSGSYEQYF
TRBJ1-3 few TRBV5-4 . TGTGCCAGCACCCTCGGGGGGGACACTGGAAACACCATATATTTT CASTLGGDTGNTIYF
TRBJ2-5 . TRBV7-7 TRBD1 TGTGCTAGCAGCTTGGACAGGTCTACGGCCCAGTACTTC CASSLDRSTAQYF
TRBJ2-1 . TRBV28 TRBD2 TGTGCCAGCAGTTTCGAGACTAGCGGTTACAATGAGCAGTTCTTC CASSFETSGYNEQFF
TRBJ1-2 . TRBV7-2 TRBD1 TGTGCCAGCAGCCGGACAGGGGACTCCTATGGCTACACCTTC CASSRTGDSYGYTF
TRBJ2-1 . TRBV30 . TGTGCCTGGAGTGGTTTGGAGGTCGTTTGGAATGAGCAGTTCTTC CAWSGLEVVWNEQFF
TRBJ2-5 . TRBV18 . TGTGCCAGCTCCACCCAGGGGGAGACCCAGTACTTC CASSTQGETQYF
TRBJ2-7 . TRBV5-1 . TGCGCCAGCAGCTTGGGGGATCCGGGATACGAGCAGTACTTC CASSLGDPGYEQYF
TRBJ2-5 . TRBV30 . TGTGCCTGGAGTGACCTCGGCGCCGTAGCCGAGACCCAGTACTTC CAWSDLGAVAETQYF
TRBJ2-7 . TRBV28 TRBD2 TGTGCCAGCAGCTCCACCGGGACTAGCCCTTTCTACGAGCAGTACTTC CASSSTGTSPFYEQYF
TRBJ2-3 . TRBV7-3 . TGTGCCAGCAGCGATCCTAAACGCGGCAGGGGGGCAGATACGCAGTATTTT CASSDPKRGRGADTQYF
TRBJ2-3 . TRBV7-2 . TGTGCCAGCAGAAACAACGTCTCCCCGGGGGTTCAGGCAGATACGCAGTATTTT CASRNNVSPGVQADTQYF
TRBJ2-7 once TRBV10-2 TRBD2 TGCGCCAGCAGCCCAGCGGGGACTAGCGGGAGGGGCGAGCAGTACTTC CASSPAGTSGRGEQYF
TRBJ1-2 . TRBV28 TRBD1 TGTGCCAGCAGTTTTAACGACAGGGCCAGCTATGGCTACACCTTC CASSFNDRASYGYTF
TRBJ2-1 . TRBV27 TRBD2 TGTGCCAGCAGTTTCGGCGGGAGGGCCAACAATGAGCAGTTCTTC CASSFGGRANNEQFF
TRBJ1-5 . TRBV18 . TGTGCCAGCTCCCTCGATCCTAACAATCAGCCCCAGCATTTT CASSLDPNNQPQHF
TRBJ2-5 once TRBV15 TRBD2 TGTGCCACCCGACTAGCGGGAACGGGGGAGACCCAGTACTTC CATRLAGTGETQYF
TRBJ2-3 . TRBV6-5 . TGTGCCAGCAGTCGCGGGACAGAGAGCACAGATACGCAGTATTTT CASSRGTESTDTQYF
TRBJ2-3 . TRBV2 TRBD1 TGTGCCAGCAGTGAATCTGGACAGGGGGCAGATACGCAGTATTTT CASSESGQGADTQYF
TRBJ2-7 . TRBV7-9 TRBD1 TGTGCCAGCAGCTTAGGGGACAGGGGAGTAGAGCAGTACTTC CASSLGDRGVEQYF
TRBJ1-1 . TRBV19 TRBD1 TGTGCCAGTAGGAATACGACAGGGGCAAACACTGAAGCTTTCTTT CASRNTTGANTEAFF
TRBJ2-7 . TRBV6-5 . TGTGCCAGCAAAAAGACAGTTGGGTCCTACGAGCAGTACTTC CASKKTVGSYEQYF
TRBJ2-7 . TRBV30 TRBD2 TGTGCCCTCAAGCGACTAGCTTTTCCCTACGAGCAGTACTTC CALKRLAFPYEQYF
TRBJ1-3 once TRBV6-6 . TGTGCCAGCAGAGAGTCTGGAAACACCATATATTTT CASRESGNTIYF
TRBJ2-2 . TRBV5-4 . TGTGCCAGCAGCTTTCTAAGGGGCGGGAACACCGGGGAGCTGTTTTTT CASSFLRGGNTGELFF
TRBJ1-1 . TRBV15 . TGTGCCACCTATGTCATGCGATCATCCACTGAAGCTTTCTTT CATYVMRSSTEAFF
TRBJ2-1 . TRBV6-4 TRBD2 TGTGCCAGCAGTGTCAGACTAGCCAGCGATGAGCAGTTCTTC CASSVRLASDEQFF
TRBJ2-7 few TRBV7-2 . TGTGCCAGCGGCTGGGGCAGGGCTCGCCACGAGCAGTACTTC CASGWGRARHEQYF
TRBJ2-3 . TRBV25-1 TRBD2 TGTGCCAGCGCAACTAGCGGGAGCTTAGATACGCAGTATTTT CASATSGSLDTQYF
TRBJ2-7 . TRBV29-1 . TGCAGCGTTGTGGTGTCCGGCGGTTACGAGCAGTACTTC CSVVVSGGYEQYF
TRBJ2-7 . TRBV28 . TGTGCCAGCAGTTTAGGGTTCGGCGGGCTCCACGAGCAGTACTTC CASSLGFGGLHEQYF
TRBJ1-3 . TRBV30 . TGTGCCTGGATCGGAGAGTCGGGAAACACCATATATTTT CAWIGESGNTIYF
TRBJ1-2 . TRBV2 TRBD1 TGTGCCAGCAGTCAATCCGGGACAGGTACCTGGGGGGACACCTTC CASSQSGTGTWGDTF
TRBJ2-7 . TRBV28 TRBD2 TGTGCCAGCAGTTTACATAGCGGGCGTACCTACGAGCAGTACTTC CASSLHSGRTYEQYF
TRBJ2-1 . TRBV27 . TGTGCCAGCAGTCTTCGGGGAACGGGTAATGAGCAGTTCTTC CASSLRGTGNEQFF
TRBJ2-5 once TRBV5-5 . TGTGCCAGCAGCTTGGTCGGGTCTGGGTGGGCCCAGTACTTC CASSLVGSGWAQYF
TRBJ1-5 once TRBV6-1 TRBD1 TGTGCCAGCAGTGCGATGCGTGGGACAGGCGCTATCAATCAGCCCCAGCATTTT CASSAMRGTGAINQPQHF
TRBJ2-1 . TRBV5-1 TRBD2 TGCGCCAGCAGCTTGGAAGCGGGAGCACACAATGAGCAGTTCTTC CASSLEAGAHNEQFF
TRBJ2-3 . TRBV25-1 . TGTGCCAGCAGTGATTTTTCGAGCGTTCCCCCCACAGATACGCAGTATTTT CASSDFSSVPPTDTQYF
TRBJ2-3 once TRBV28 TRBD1 TGTGCCAGCAGTTTGCTCACCCAGGGGGTGGATACGCAGTATTTT CASSLLTQGVDTQYF
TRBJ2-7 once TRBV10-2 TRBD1 TGCGCCAGCAGTGAGTGGATTAGACAGGGGACCTACGAGCAGTACTTC CASSEWIRQGTYEQYF
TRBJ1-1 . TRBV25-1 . TGTGCCAGCAGTGAACAGGGTTCCACTGAAGCTTTCTTT CASSEQGSTEAFF
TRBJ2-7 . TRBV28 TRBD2 TGTGCCAGCAGTTTCCATCCGGGACTAGCGGGATACGAGCAGTACTTC CASSFHPGLAGYEQYF
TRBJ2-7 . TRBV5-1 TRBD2 TGCGCCAGCAGCTTGAGCTGGCTAGCGGGCCCTAAGTACTTC CASSLSWLAGPKYF
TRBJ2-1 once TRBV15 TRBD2 TGTGCCACCAGCAGAGTCACACTACCTAGCGGGAGTGAGCAGTTCTTC CATSRVTLPSGSEQFF
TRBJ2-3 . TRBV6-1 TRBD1 TGTGCCAGCAGTGGACAGGGGCGTGGGACAGATACGCAGTATTTT CASSGQGRGTDTQYF
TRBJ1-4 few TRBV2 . TGTGCCAGCAGTTACACCGGGGGAAAACTGTTTTTT CASSYTGGKLFF
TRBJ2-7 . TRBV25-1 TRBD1 TGTGCCAGTACGGGACAGGGCAGTTCCTCTACCCCCTACGAGCAGTACTTC CASTGQGSSSTPYEQYF
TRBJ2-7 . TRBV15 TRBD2 TGTGCCACCAGCAGAGTCGGGACTAGCGGGAGTCACGAGCAGTACTTC CATSRVGTSGSHEQYF
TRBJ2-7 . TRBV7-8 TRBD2 TGTGCCAGCAGCTTATTGCGGGAGGGACAGTACGAGCAGTACTTC CASSLLREGQYEQYF
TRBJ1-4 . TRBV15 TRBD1 TGTGCCACCTCTCTAGGCCAGGGACAGGGGATTCTAAATAGTGAAAAACTGTTTTTT CATSLGQGQGILNSEKLFF
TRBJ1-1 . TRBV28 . TGTGCCAGCACCCGAGGGCGGGCGGAGACTGAAGCTTTCTTT CASTRGRAETEAFF
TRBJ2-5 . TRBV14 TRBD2 TGTGCCAGCAGCCAGACTAGCGGGAAGGAGGTAGAGACCCAGTACTTC CASSQTSGKEVETQYF
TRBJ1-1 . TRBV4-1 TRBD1 TGCGCCAGCAGCCAAGGACAGGGGTTAAAGGACACTGAAGCTTTCTTT CASSQGQGLKDTEAFF
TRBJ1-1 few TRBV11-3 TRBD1 TGTGCCAGCAGCTTTTCAGGGGGGACTGAAGCTTTCTTT CASSFSGGTEAFF
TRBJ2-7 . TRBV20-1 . TGCAGTGCTCCACTAGCAAACGAGCAGTACTTC CSAPLANEQYF